One sample yielded the 24 T cell receptor beta chains listed below, sequenced in a study of early T cells in non-severe SARS-CoV-2 infection. From the 5' RACE reads, TCRdb called clonotypes with MiXCR, one entry per CDR3 protein. The sample holds tens of thousands of distinct CDR3 sequences, 16% seen once. Sequencing used whole blood, obtained at baseline. These receptors all come from an adult who was a healthcare worker with PCR-confirmed SARS-CoV-2 infection or an uninfected control (not recorded which).

This clonotype has at least ten counts. The chain employs TRBV4-1 and TRBJ2-3; perhaps TRBD2 as D (5 bases). V shed 2 bases and J shed 5 bases, with 20 bases lying between them. This CDR3 region has 17 residues. The germline gives CDR1 MGHRA, CDR2 YSYEKL. The CDR3, as DNA: TGCGCCAGCAGCCAATTCGACCGTAGCGCAAAAGTAGATACGCAGTATTTT. Protein: CASSQFDRSAKVDTQYF.

The chain is built from TRBV20-1 and TRBJ2-1; D is ambiguous. V was cut by 1 base and J by 8 bases, with 6 bases left in between. The CDR3 is 11 residues long. Germline assignment: CDR1 DFQATT and CDR2 SNEGSKA (reference sequence). The CDR3 spells CSARGDYEQFF. The CDR3 coding sequence is TGCAGTGCTAGAGGGGATTATGAGCAGTTCTTC.

The chain recombines TRBV27 with TRBJ1-1, with TRBD1 matching over 9 bases. There are 15 residues in the CDR3. V dropped 3 bases and J dropped 6; count of bases not matched to a gene: 8. CDR1 and CDR2 from the germline V gene are MNHEY and SMNVEV (reference sequence). Here the CDR3 reads CASSFRGTGTSEAFF. The DNA for the CDR3 is TGTGCCAGCAGTTTCAGGGGGACAGGGACGTCTGAAGCTTTCTTT.

This clonotype occurred a few times. The V gene is TRBV2, the J gene TRBJ2-7; D may correspond to TRBD1 or TRBD2 (5 bases each). Germline V gives CDR1 SNHLY, CDR2 FYNNEI. Between the trimmed V and J ends, which lost 11 bases and 0 bases, there was a span of 17 bases. The CDR3 loop spans 14 amino acids. The CDR3 protein is CAGTSGPSSYEQYF. CDR3 DNA: TGTGCCGGAACGTCGGGACCCAGCTCCTACGAGCAGTACTTC.

This rearrangement joins TRBV5-1 to TRBJ1-1; D ambiguous. The CDR3 length is 14 residues. Trimming removed 6 bases from V and 0 bases from J, with 12 bases in between. In germline, CDR1 is SGHRS, CDR2 YFSETQ. CDR3 sequence: CASNIGGLNTEAFF. Here the CDR3 DNA reads TGCGCCAGCAATATCGGCGGTTTGAACACTGAAGCTTTCTTT.

This clonotype was picked up a small number of times. The V gene is TRBV29-1, the J gene TRBJ2-7, with D possibly called TRBD1 or TRBD2 (7 bases each). Germline V CDR1 and CDR2: SQVTM, ANQGSEA. This CDR3 spans 12 amino acids. V gave up 7 bases and J gave up 2 bases, with 12 bases separating them. The CDR3 loop reads CSAAGGAYEQYF. CDR3 DNA sequence: TGCAGCGCAGCAGGGGGGGCCTACGAGCAGTACTTC.

This clonotype appeared many times. The gene calls are TRBV20-1 and TRBJ1-5, with D hard to call. This CDR3 comprises 14 residues. Per the germline V gene, CDR1 is DFQATT and CDR2 is SNEGSKA (reference sequence). V lost 7 bases, J lost 2 bases, and 15 bases lay in between. The CDR3 DNA is TGCAGTGGAATAGCACAGAAGGGCAATCAGCCCCAGCATTTT. It codes for CSGIAQKGNQPQHF.

The table lists this clonotype with a few counts. The chain couples TRBV28 to TRBJ1-2; TRBD1 agrees at 10 bases. This CDR3 comprises 16 residues. The trim removed 5 bases at V and 2 bases at J, leaving 8 bases unmatched. Germline-derived CDR1 and CDR2 are MDHEN and SYDVKM. The CDR3 loop reads CASSPPGTGVNYGYTF. Here the CDR3 DNA reads TGTGCCAGCAGTCCGCCTGGGACAGGGGTCAACTATGGCTACACCTTC.

This clonotype showed up just once. CDR3 region: CASSQDPLNTDTQYF. CDR3 nucleotides: TGTGCCAGCAGCCAAGATCCTCTGAACACAGATACGCAGTATTTT. V gene TRBV9 combines with J gene TRBJ2-3; D is ambiguous. Trimming removed 4 bases from V and 2 bases from J, with 14 bases in between. This CDR3 is built from 15 residues. Per the germline V gene, CDR1 is SGDLS and CDR2 is YYNGEE. The complete variable domain, with remaining parts taken from reference TRBV9 and TRBJ2-3, reads DSGVTQTPKHLITATGQRVTLRCSPRSGDLSVYWYQQSLDQGLQFLIQYYNGEERAKGNILERFSAQQFPDLHSELNLSSLELGDSALYFCASSQDPLNTDTQYFGPGTRLTVL.

There are many counts of this clonotype. CDR3 in DNA: TGTGCCAGCAGTGTACAGCAAATCTCTGGAAACACCATATATTTT. The encoded protein is CASSVQQISGNTIYF. V usage is TRBV28 and J usage is TRBJ1-3; D unclear. Per the germline V gene, CDR1 is MDHEN and CDR2 is SYDVKM. The CDR3 covers 15 residues. V lost 5 bases, J lost 0 bases, and 11 bases lay in between.

The V call is TRBV14, the J call TRBJ2-1; D is uncertain. CDR1 is SGHDN and CDR2 is FVKESK in the germline V gene. The V gene lost 3 bases and the J gene lost 7 bases, with 7 bases spanning the gap. This CDR3 has 12 residues. The CDR3 region is CASSQWGNEQFF. The CDR3 nucleotides read TGTGCCAGCAGCCAGTGGGGTAATGAGCAGTTCTTC.

This clonotype showed up many times. The CDR3 DNA follows: TGTGCCAGCAGCCAATACCCGGGACAGGGGATCGGCTCCTATAATTCACCCCTCCACTTT. Its translation is CASSQYPGQGIGSYNSPLHF. The chain has TRBV3-1 and TRBJ1-6, with 10 bases aligning to TRBD1. Per the germline V gene, CDR1 is LGHDT and CDR2 is YNNKEL (reference sequence). The V and J ends lost 2 bases and 0 bases, in that order; junction bases with no gene match: 10. CDR3 size: 20 residues.

The table lists this clonotype with many counts. The rearrangement joins TRBV7-8 to TRBJ2-1; D remains unclear. The CDR3 totals 13 residues. The V gene lost 0 bases and the J gene lost 3 bases, with 3 bases spanning the gap. Germline assignment: CDR1 SGHVS and CDR2 FQNEAQ. The CDR3 coding sequence is TGTGCCAGCAGCTTAGCGAGCTACAATGAGCAGTTCTTC. This encodes CASSLASYNEQFF.

This clonotype was observed a handful of times. The V and J genes are TRBV2 and TRBJ2-1; TRBD1 matches at 8 bases. Germline V gene lookup returns CDR1 SNHLY and CDR2 FYNNEI. CDR3 length: 13 amino acids. J gave up 2 bases and V 11 bases, and 5 bases lay outside the gene matches. The CDR3 nucleotides read TGTGCCCTTTGGACAGGGACCTACAATGAGCAGTTCTTC. It yields the protein CALWTGTYNEQFF.

In this sample, this clonotype turned up a few times. The chain employs TRBV11-2 and TRBJ2-1, with no clear D. The CDR3 contains 12 residues. Trimming stripped 5 bases from V and 6 bases from J, with 8 bases between. Germline V gene lookup returns CDR1 SGHAT and CDR2 FQNNGV. The CDR3: CASSERINEQFF. The CDR3 DNA reads TGTGCCAGCAGCGAAAGGATCAATGAGCAGTTCTTC.

In this sample, this clonotype turned up many times. CDR3 sequence (DNA): TGTGCCAGCAGCCAACGATCCGGGGAACCTACCTACGAGCAGTACTTC. The encoded protein is CASSQRSGEPTYEQYF. The chain joins TRBV4-2 to TRBJ2-7, with D perhaps matching TRBD2 (5 bases). Per the germline V gene, CDR1 is LGHNA and CDR2 is YNFKEQ. The CDR3 contains 16 residues. The germline V and J ends were trimmed by 2 bases and 2 bases, with 16 bases remaining between them.

The rearrangement joins TRBV12-3 or TRBV12-4 to TRBJ2-1, with TRBD2 identical over 10 bases. CDR3 length: 17 amino acids. V lost 5 bases and J lost 2; bases outside the gene matches: 9. CDR3 nucleotide sequence: TGTGCCAGCAGTGCAACTAGCGGGAAATCCCCCTACAATGAGCAGTTCTTC. It yields the protein CASSATSGKSPYNEQFF.

This clonotype was counted between two and nine times. The V gene is TRBV12-3 or TRBV12-4, the J gene TRBJ1-1, with a possible D match to TRBD1 (6 bases). V dropped 7 bases and J dropped 5 bases, with 17 bases sitting between them. The CDR3 extends over 14 amino acids. CDR3 protein: CASTWGGRRTEAFF. The DNA for the CDR3 is TGTGCCAGCACCTGGGGGGGGCGCCGGACTGAAGCTTTCTTT.

This clonotype was observed a handful of times. The CDR3 reads CASTEGWGTYNEQFF. As DNA, the CDR3 is TGCGCCAGCACCGAGGGGTGGGGGACGTACAATGAGCAGTTCTTC. This chain joins TRBV10-2 and TRBJ2-1, with D possibly called TRBD1 or TRBD2 (5 bases each). V was shortened by 7 bases and J by 4 bases, with 17 bases between the two germline ends. Germline V gene data show CDR1 as WSHSY and CDR2 as SAAADI. The CDR3 runs to 15 residues.

This clonotype occurred a few times. This rearrangement joins TRBV7-3 to TRBJ2-1; D is perhaps TRBD2 (5 bases). V lost 3 bases to trimming and J lost 7 bases, with 16 bases between them. Germline V lookup: CDR1 SGHTA, CDR2 FQGTGA. This CDR3 has 15 residues. The CDR3 coding sequence is TGTGCCAGCAGCTTGCTTCGGGGAAGTAGGAATGAGCAGTTCTTC. This encodes CASSLLRGSRNEQFF.

This clonotype was picked up one time. Germline and junction disagree at one end, which may indicate a read error. The chain carries TRBV6-1 and TRBJ2-7; 8 bases are shared with TRBD1. The CDR3 length is 15 residues. In germline, CDR1 is MNHNS, CDR2 SASEGT. The CDR3 DNA reads TGTGCCAGCCAACCCCGAGACAGGGGCTCCCACGAGCAGTACTTC. It translates to CASQPRDRGSHEQYF.

A few counts support this clonotype. The chain combines TRBV2 with TRBJ1-4; D is unclear. This CDR3 spans 13 amino acids. Trimming took 5 bases from V and 7 from J, leaving 11 bases between them. The germline V gene encodes CDR1 SNHLY and CDR2 FYNNEI. CDR3 region: CASSPPLIEKLFF. The CDR3 nucleotides are TGTGCCAGCAGTCCACCCCTTATTGAAAAACTGTTTTTT.

This clonotype was counted a few times. This sequence joins TRBV20-1 and TRBJ2-3, with D possibly TRBD2 on 6 matching bases. V lost 2 bases and J 2 bases, leaving 11 bases between the germline ends. The CDR3 is made up of 14 amino acids. Germline lookup yields CDR1 DFQATT and CDR2 SNEGSKA (reference sequence). The CDR3 region has the DNA TGCAGTGCTAGACTTAGCGGAATCACAGATACGCAGTATTTT. Residues: CSARLSGITDTQYF.

This clonotype has a handful of counts. The chain couples TRBV6-5 to TRBJ1-4, with 7 bases that match TRBD1. The V gene's germline CDR1 is MNHEY and CDR2 SVGAGI. The CDR3 loop spans 15 amino acids. V shed 6 bases, J shed 11 bases, and the junction held 15 bases outside the gene matches. Written as DNA, the CDR3 is TGTGCCAGCAGCCGCGGGGACAGTGGGGGAGGGAAACTGTTTTTT. Its translation is CASSRGDSGGGKLFF.